A selection of T cell receptor beta chains follows, all from one sample in a study of a mutant IDH1 vaccine in newly diagnosed glioma. The method was immunoSEQ multiplex PCR; TCRdb's version includes in-frame clones alone and lacks a portion of them. The sample records about 21,000 clones, 70% to 85% being singletons. Sequencing used PBMCs, obtained from a glioma patient treated with radiotherapy, temozolomide or both. These receptors originate from a middle-aged man with glioma. The CDR3 runs from the conserved cysteine through the conserved F or W. A D gene is named only where the DNA matches it firmly. Rows may omit the clone size; those that give it use once, few, many or a size class.

once	TRBD1	TRBV6-6	TRBJ2-4	13	CASASQGAHIQYF	TGTGCCAGCGCATCCCAGGGGGCCCACATTCAGTACTTC
.	.	TRBV10-3	TRBJ2-1	12	CAISERGLEQFF	TGTGCCATCAGCGAACGGGGGCTTGAGCAGTTCTTC
.	.	TRBV20-1	TRBJ1-1	11	CSARDGENWFF	TGCAGTGCTAGAGATGGGGAGAACTGGTTCTTT
.	.	TRBV10-3	TRBJ1-3	15	CAIQGGGSSGNTIYF	TGTGCCATCCAGGGCGGGGGTTCCTCTGGAAACACCATATATTTT
.	.	TRBV27	TRBJ1-6	14	CASWTPRDNSPLHF	TGTGCCAGCTGGACGCCGAGGGATAATTCACCCCTCCACTTT
.	.	TRBV6-5	TRBJ1-1	14	CASSYGGLNTEAFF	TGTGCCAGCAGTTACGGGGGGCTGAACACTGAAGCTTTCTTT
once	.	TRBV29-1	TRBJ2-2	13	CSVETTPTGELFF	TGCAGCGTTGAAACGACACCCACCGGGGAGCTGTTTTTT
.	TRBD2	TRBV6-6	TRBJ2-7	15	CASRGTGTSVYEQYF	TGTGCCAGCAGAGGCACCGGGACTAGCGTCTACGAGCAGTACTTC
.	.	TRBV30	TRBJ1-6	16	CAWNDGRGVYNSPLHF	TGTGCCTGGAATGACGGAAGGGGGGTCTATAATTCACCCCTCCACTTT
.	TRBD1	TRBV10-2	TRBJ2-2	15	CASSPNRGPSGELFF	TGCGCCAGCAGTCCGAACAGGGGGCCCTCCGGGGAGCTGTTTTTT
.	.	TRBV7-9	TRBJ2-5	14	CASSLQGWEETQYF	TGTGCCAGCAGCTTACAGGGTTGGGAAGAGACCCAGTACTTC
.	.	TRBV19	TRBJ2-2	13	CASSIGGAGELFF	TGTGCCAGTAGTATAGGGGGAGCCGGGGAGCTGTTTTTT